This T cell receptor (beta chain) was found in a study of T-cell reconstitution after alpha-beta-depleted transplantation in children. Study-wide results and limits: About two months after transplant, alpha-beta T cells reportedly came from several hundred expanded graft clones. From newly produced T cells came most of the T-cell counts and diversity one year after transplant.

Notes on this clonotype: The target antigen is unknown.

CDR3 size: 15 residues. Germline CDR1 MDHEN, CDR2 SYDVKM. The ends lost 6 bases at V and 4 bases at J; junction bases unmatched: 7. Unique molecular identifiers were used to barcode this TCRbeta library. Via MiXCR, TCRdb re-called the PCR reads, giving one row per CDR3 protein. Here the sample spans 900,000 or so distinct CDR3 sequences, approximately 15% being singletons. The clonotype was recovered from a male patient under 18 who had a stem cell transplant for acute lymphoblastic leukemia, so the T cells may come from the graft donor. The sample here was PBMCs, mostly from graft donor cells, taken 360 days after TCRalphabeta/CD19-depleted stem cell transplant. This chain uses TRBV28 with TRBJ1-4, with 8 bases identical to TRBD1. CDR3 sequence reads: CASRFDRGGNEKLFF. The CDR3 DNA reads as TGTGCCAGCAGATTCGACAGGGGAGGTAATGAAAAACTGTTTTTT. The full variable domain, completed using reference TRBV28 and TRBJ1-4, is DVKVTQSSRYLVKRTGEKVFLECVQDMDHENMFWYRQDPGLGLRLIYFSYDVKMKEKGDIPEGYSVSREKKERFSLILESASTNQTSMYLCASRFDRGGNEKLFFGSGTQLSVL.